These 4 T cell receptor beta chains were all obtained from the same sample, sequenced in a study of control samples from healthy donors and cancer patients. Using immunoSEQ multiplex PCR, the repertoire was profiled, and TCRdb retains in-frame clones only, with some absent. The sample holds about 160,000 clones, roughly 94% seen once. Sequencing used PBMCs. The receptor set was obtained from a man between 60 and 75 years old with colorectal cancer.

The J gene is TRBJ2-5, the V gene TRBV24-1, with 8 bases matching TRBD1. The CDR3 runs 15 residues. V lost 3 bases and J lost 2; bases outside the gene matches: 4. Germline V gene sequence: CDR1 KGHDR, CDR2 SFDVKD. CDR3 in amino acids: CATSDDDRGQETQYF. Written as DNA, the CDR3 is TGTGCCACCAGTGATGACGACAGGGGACAAGAGACCCAGTACTTC.

This clone was found a few times. This chain links TRBV6-5 with TRBJ1-6; D may be TRBD1 (6 bases). CDR3 size: 13 residues. The germline V and J ends were trimmed by 11 bases and 4 bases, with 12 bases remaining between them. Looked up from germline, CDR1 is MNHEY and CDR2 is SVGAGI. DNA for the CDR3: TGTGCCGGACAAGGGGGATATAATTCACCCCTCCACTTT. Residues: CAGQGGYNSPLHF.

The V gene is TRBV6-5, the J gene TRBJ1-1, with D perhaps matching TRBD1 (5 bases). The CDR3 length is 13 residues. Trimming shortened V by 6 bases and J by 3 bases, and 11 bases separated the two germline ends. Per germline, CDR1 MNHEY and CDR2 SVGAGI. The CDR3 reads CASRGVTDTEAFF. The CDR3 region has the DNA TGTGCCAGCAGGGGGGTCACGGACACTGAAGCTTTCTTT.

This chain uses TRBV3-1 (or the pseudogene TRBV3-2) with TRBJ2-2, with D perhaps matching TRBD2 (8 bases). V dropped 6 bases and J dropped 4 bases, with 18 bases sitting between them. This CDR3 region has 16 residues. Germline CDR1 is LGHDT and CDR2 is YNNKEL (reference sequence). CDR3 amino acids: CASSRTGGGGTGELFF. In DNA, the CDR3 is TGTGCCAGCAGTCGTACGGGAGGGGGCGGCACCGGGGAGCTGTTTTTT.